The T cell receptor (beta chain) under discussion was sequenced for a study of control samples from healthy donors and cancer patients. The length of the CDR3 is 13 residues. Trimming pared 3 bases from V and 10 bases from J, leaving 13 bases between. Germline V gene lookup returns CDR1 SNHLY and CDR2 FYNNEI. Assay: immunoSEQ multiplex PCR; the TCRdb copy retains only in-frame clones and omits some. The table has more than 25,000 clones, nearly 90% seen once. The clonotype was recovered from a female donor with melanoma. The chain carries TRBV2 and TRBJ2-1, with a possible D match to TRBD1 (6 bases). Sequencing was carried out using formalin-fixed, paraffin-embedded tissue. CDR3 amino acids: CASSEGLTGEQFF. The DNA of the CDR3 is TGTGCCAGCAGTGAGGGCCTTACAGGGGAGCAGTTCTTC.